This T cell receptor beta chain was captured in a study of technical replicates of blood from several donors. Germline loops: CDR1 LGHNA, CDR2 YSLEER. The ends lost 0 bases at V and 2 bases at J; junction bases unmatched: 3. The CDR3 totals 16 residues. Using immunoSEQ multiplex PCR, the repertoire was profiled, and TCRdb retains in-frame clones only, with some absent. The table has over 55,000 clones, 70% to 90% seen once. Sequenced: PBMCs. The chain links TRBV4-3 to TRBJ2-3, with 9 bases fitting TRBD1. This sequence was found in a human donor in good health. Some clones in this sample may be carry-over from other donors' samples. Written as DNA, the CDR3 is TGCGCCAGCAGCCAAGATGACAGGGGGGTCACAGATACGCAGTATTTT. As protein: CASSQDDRGVTDTQYF.